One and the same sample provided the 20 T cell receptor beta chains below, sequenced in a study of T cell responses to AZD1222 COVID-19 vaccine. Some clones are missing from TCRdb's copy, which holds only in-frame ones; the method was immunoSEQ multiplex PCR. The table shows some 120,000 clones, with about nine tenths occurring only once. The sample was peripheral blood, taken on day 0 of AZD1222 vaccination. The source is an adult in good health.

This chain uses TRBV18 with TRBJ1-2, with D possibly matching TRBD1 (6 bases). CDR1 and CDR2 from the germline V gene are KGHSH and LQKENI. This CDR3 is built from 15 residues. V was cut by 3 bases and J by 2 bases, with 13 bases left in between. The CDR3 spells CASSPQDRVNYGYTF. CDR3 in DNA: TGTGCCAGCTCACCTCAGGACAGAGTAAACTATGGCTACACCTTC.

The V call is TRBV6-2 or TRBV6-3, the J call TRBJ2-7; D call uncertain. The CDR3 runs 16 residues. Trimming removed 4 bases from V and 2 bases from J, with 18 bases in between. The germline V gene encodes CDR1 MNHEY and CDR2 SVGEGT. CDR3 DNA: TGTGCCAGCAGTTCCTTCCTCGTGTTAAGCGCCTACGAGCAGTACTTC. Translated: CASSSFLVLSAYEQYF.

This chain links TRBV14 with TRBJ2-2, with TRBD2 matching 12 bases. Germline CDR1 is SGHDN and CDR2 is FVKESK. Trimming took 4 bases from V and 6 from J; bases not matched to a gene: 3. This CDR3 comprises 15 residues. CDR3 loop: CASSLGLAGPGELFF. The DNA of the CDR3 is TGTGCCAGCAGCCTTGGACTAGCGGGGCCCGGGGAGCTGTTTTTT. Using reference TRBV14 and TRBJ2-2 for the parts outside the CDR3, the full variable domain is EAGVTQFPSHSVIEKGQTVTLRCDPISGHDNLYWYRRVMGKEIKFLLHFVKESKQDESGMPNNRFLAERTGGTYSTLKVQPAELEDSGVYFCASSLGLAGPGELFFGEGSRLTVL.

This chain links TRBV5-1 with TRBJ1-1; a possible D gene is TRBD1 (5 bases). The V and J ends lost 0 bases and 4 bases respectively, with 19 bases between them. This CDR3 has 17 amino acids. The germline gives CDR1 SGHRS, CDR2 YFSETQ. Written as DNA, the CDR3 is TGCGCCAGCAGCTTGGCCCTAGGCAGGGCCCCGGCCACTGAAGCTTTCTTT. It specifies CASSLALGRAPATEAFF.

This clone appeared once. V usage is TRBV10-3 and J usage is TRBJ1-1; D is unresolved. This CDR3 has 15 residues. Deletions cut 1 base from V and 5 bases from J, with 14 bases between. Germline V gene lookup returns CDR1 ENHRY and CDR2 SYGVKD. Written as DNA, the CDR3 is TGTGCCATCAGTGAGTTTTACCCCGGGTCGACTGAAGCTTTCTTT. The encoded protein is CAISEFYPGSTEAFF.

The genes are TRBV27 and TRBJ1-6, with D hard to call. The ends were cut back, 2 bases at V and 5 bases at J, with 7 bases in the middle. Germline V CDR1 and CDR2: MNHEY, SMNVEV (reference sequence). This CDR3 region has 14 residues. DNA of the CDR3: TGTGCCAGCAGTTTAAGGCAGCATAATTCACCCCTCCACTTT. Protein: CASSLRQHNSPLHF.

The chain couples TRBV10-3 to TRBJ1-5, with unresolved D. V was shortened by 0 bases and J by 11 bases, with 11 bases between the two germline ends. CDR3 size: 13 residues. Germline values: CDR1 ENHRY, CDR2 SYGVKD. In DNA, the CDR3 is TGTGCCATCAGTGAGTCGCCCGATAGGGCCCAGCATTTT. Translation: CAISESPDRAQHF.

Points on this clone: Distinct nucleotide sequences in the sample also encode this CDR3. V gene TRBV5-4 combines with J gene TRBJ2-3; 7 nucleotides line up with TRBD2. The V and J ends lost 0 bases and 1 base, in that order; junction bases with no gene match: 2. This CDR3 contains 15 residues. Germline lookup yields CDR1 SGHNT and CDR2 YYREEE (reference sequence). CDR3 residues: CASSLDGGGTDTQYF. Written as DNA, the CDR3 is TGTGCCAGCAGCTTGGATGGGGGGGGCACAGATACGCAGTATTTT.

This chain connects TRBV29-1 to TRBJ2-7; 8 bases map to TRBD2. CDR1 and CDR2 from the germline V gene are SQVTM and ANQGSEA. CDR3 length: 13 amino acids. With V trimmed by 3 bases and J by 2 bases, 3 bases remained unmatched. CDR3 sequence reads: CSVDISGTYEQYF. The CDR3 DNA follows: TGCAGCGTTGATATTAGCGGGACCTACGAGCAGTACTTC.

CDR3 sequence: CASSEGDGRNQPQHF. The CDR3 DNA follows: TGTGCCAGCAGTGAAGGGGACGGACGCAATCAGCCCCAGCATTTT. This chain connects TRBV6-1 to TRBJ1-5; D perhaps matches TRBD1 (5 bases). CDR3 size: 15 residues. Germline V gives CDR1 MNHNS, CDR2 SASEGT. V dropped 1 base and J dropped 2 bases, with 9 bases sitting between them.

The CDR3 reads CASSLAGFANTGELFF. The CDR3 DNA reads as TGTGCCAGCAGCTTAGCCGGGTTCGCGAACACCGGGGAGCTGTTTTTT. This rearrangement joins TRBV7-2 to TRBJ2-2; D is unresolved. CDR3 length: 16 amino acids. The V gene lost 0 bases and the J gene lost 0 bases, with 8 bases spanning the gap. Germline lookup yields CDR1 SGHTA and CDR2 FQGNSA.

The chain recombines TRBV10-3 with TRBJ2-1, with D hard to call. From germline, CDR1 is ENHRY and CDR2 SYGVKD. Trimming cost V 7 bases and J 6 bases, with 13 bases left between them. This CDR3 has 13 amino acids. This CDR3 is CAITPKIGNEQFF. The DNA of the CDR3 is TGTGCCATCACCCCAAAGATCGGCAATGAGCAGTTCTTC.

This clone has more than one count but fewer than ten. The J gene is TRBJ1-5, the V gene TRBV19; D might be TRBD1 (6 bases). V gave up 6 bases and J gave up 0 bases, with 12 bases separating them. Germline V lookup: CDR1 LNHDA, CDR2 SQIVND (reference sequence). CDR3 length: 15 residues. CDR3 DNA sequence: TGTGCCAGTAGGACAGGAGACCATAGCAATCAGCCCCAGCATTTT. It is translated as CASRTGDHSNQPQHF.

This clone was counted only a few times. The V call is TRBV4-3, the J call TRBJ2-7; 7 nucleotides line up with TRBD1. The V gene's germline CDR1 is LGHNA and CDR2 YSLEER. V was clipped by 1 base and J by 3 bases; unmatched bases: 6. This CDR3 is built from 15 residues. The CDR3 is CASSQVWRQGYEQYF. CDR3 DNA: TGCGCCAGCAGCCAAGTGTGGAGACAGGGCTACGAGCAGTACTTC.

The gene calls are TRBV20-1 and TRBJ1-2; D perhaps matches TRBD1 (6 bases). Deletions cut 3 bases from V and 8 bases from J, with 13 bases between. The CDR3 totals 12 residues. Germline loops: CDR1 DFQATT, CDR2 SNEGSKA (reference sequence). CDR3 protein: CSASGQGQGYTF. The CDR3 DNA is TGCAGTGCTAGTGGTCAGGGGCAGGGCTACACCTTC.

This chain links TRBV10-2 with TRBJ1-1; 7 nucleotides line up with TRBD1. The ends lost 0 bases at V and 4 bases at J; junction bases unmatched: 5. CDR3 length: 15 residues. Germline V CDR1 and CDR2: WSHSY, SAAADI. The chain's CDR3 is CASSESWQGVTEAFF. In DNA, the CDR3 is TGCGCCAGCAGTGAGTCGTGGCAGGGGGTCACTGAAGCTTTCTTT.

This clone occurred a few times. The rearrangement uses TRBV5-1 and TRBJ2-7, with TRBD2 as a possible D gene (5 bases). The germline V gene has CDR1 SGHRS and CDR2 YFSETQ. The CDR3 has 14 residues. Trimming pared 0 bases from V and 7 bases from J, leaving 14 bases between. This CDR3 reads CASSLDTGSGEQYF. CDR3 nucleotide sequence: TGCGCCAGCAGCTTGGACACGGGGAGTGGGGAGCAGTACTTC.

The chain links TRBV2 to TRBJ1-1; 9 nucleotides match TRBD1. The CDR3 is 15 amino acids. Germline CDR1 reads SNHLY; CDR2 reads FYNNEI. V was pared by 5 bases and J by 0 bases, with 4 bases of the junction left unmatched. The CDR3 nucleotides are TGTGCCAGCAGTCTACAGGGGGCCCTGAACACTGAAGCTTTCTTT. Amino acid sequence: CASSLQGALNTEAFF.

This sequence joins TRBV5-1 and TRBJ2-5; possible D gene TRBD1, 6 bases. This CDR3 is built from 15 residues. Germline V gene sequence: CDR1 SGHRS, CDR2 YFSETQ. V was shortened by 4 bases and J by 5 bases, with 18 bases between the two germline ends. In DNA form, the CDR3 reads TGCGCCAGCAGCCTAGACAGGTACCCTGGGGAGACCCAGTACTTC. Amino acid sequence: CASSLDRYPGETQYF.

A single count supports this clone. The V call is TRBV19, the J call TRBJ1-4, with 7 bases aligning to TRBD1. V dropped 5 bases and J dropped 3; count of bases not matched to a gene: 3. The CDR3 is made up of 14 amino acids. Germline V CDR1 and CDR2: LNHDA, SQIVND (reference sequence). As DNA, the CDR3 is TGTGCCAGTAGTCAGGGGGGCTCTAATGAAAAACTGTTTTTT. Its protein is CASSQGGSNEKLFF.